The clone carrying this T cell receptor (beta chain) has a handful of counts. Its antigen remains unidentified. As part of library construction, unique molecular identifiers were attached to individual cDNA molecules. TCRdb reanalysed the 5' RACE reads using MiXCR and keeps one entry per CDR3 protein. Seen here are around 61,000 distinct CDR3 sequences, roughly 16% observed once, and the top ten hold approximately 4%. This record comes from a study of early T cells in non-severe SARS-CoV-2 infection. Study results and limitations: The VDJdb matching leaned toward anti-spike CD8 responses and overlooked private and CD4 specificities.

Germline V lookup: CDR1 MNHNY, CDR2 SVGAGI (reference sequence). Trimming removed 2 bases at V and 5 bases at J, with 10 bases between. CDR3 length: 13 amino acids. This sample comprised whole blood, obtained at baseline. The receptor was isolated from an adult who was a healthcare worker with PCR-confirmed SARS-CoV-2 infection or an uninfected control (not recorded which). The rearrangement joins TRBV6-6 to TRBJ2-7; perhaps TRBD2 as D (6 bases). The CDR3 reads CASSYTGLDEQYF. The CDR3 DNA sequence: TGTGCCAGCAGTTACACGGGACTTGACGAGCAGTACTTC.